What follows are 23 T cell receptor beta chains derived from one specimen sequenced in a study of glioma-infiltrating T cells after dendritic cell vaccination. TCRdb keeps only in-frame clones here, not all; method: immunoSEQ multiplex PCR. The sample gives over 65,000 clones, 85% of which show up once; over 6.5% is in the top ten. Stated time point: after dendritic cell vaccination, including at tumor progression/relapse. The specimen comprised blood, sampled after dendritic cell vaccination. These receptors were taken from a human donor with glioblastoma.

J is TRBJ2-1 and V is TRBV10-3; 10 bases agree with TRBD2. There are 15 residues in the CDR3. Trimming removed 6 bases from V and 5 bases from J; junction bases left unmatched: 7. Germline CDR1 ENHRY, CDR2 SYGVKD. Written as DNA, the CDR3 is TGTGCCATCAGGGCTAGCGGGGGCCAAGACAATGAGCAGTTCTTC. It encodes CAIRASGGQDNEQFF.

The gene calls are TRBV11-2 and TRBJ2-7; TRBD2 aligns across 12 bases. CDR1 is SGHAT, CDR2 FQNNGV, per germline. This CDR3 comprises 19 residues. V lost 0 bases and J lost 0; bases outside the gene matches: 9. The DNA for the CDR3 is TGTGCCAGCAGCTTAGATAGGACTAGCGGGACAATGTTCTCCTACGAGCAGTACTTC. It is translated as CASSLDRTSGTMFSYEQYF.

CDR3: CASSNADRGSYEQYF. In nucleotides, the CDR3 is TGTGCCAGCAGCAATGCGGACAGGGGCTCCTACGAGCAGTACTTC. The V and J genes are TRBV5-4 and TRBJ2-7; 9 bases are shared with TRBD1. CDR3 size: 15 residues. Losses at the gene ends were 4 bases for V and 0 bases for J; bases not matched to a gene: 5. Germline V CDR1 and CDR2: SGHNT, YYREEE (reference sequence). The full variable domain, its missing parts supplied by reference TRBV5-4 and TRBJ2-7, is ETGVTQSPTHLIKTRGQQVTLRCSSQSGHNTVSWYQQALGQGPQFIFQYYREEENGRGNFPPRFSGLQFPNYSSELNVNALELDDSALYLCASSNADRGSYEQYFGPGTRLTVT.

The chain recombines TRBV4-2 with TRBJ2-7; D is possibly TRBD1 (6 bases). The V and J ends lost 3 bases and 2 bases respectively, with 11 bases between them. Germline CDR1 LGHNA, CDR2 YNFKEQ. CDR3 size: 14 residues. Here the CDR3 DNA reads TGTGCCAGCAGCCAGGGGGACAAGCCCTACGAGCAGTACTTC. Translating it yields CASSQGDKPYEQYF.

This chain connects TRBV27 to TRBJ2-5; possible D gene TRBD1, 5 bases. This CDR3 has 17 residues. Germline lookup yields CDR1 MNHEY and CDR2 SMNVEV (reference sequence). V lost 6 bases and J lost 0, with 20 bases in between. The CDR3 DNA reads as TGTGCCAGCAGGATGAAGGGGCTAGTGACGTACCAAGAGACCCAGTACTTC. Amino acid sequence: CASRMKGLVTYQETQYF.

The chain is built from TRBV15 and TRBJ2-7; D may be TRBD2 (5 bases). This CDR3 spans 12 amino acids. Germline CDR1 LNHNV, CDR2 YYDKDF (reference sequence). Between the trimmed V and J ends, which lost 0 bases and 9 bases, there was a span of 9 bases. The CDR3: CATSRDQAGQYF. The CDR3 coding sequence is TGTGCCACCAGCAGAGATCAGGCGGGGCAGTACTTC.

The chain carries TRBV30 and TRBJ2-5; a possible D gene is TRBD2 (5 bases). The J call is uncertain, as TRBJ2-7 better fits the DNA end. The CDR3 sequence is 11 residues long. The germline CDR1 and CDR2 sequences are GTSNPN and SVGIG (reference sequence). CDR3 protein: CALTGNYEQYF. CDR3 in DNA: TGTGCCTTAACGGGGAACTACGAGCAGTACTTC.

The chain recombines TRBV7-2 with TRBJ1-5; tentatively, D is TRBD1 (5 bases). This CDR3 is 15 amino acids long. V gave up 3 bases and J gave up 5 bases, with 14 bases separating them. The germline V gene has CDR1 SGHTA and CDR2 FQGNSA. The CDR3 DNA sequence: TGTGCCAGCAGCTTTGGGCAGGGCCAGTATCAGCCCCAGCATTTT. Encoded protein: CASSFGQGQYQPQHF.

The CDR3 is CASSLMTSGRRNEQFF. In DNA, the CDR3 is TGTGCCAGCAGCTTAATGACTAGCGGGAGGCGAAATGAGCAGTTCTTC. The chain recombines TRBV7-3 with TRBJ2-1; 13 bases are shared with TRBD2. CDR3 length: 16 residues. Germline CDR1 reads SGHTA; CDR2 reads FQGTGA. Unmatched junction bases numbered 4, after V lost 1 base and J lost 7 bases. The full variable domain, in which reference TRBV7-3 and TRBJ2-1 provide the parts outside the CDR3, is GAGVSQTPSNKVTEKGKYVELRCDPISGHTALYWYRQSLGQGPEFLIYFQGTGAADDSGLPNDRFFAVRPEGSVSTLKIQRTERGDSAVYLCASSLMTSGRRNEQFFGPGTRLTVL.

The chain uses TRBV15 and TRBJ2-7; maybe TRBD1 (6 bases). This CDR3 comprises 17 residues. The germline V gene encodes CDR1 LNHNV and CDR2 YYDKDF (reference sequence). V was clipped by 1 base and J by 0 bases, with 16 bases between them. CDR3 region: CATSRVSGTPTSYEQYF. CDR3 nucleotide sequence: TGTGCCACCAGCAGAGTATCCGGGACACCTACCTCCTACGAGCAGTACTTC.

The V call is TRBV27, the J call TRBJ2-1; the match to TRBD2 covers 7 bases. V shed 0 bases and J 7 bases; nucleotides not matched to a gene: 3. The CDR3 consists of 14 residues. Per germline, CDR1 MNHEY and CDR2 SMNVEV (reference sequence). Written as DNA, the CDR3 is TGTGCCAGCAGTTTATCCCTTAGCGGGAATGAGCAGTTCTTC. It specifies CASSLSLSGNEQFF.

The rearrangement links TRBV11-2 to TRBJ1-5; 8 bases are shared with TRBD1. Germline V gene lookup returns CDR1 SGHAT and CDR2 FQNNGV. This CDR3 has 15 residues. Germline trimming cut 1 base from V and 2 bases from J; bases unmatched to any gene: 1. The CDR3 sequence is CASSLAGGGNQPQHF. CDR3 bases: TGTGCCAGCAGCTTAGCAGGGGGCGGCAATCAGCCCCAGCATTTT.

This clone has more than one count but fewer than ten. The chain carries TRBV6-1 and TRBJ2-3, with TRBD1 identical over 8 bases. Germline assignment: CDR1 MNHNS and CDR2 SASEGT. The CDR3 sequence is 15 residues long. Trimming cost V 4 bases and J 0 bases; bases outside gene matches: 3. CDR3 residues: CASSAGQGSTDTQYF. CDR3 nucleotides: TGTGCCAGCAGTGCCGGACAGGGTAGCACAGATACGCAGTATTTT.

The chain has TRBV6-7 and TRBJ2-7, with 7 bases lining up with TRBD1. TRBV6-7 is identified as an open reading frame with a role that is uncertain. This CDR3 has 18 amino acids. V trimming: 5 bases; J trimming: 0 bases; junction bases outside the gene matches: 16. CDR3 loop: CASSIIWDRKTDSYEQYF. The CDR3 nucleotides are TGTGCCAGCAGTATAATATGGGACAGAAAAACTGACTCCTACGAGCAGTACTTC.

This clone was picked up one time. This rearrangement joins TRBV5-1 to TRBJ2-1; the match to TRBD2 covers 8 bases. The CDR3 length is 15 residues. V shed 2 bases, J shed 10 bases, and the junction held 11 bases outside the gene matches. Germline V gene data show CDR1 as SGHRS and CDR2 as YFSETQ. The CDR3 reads CASSFGYGGAREQFF. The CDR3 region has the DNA TGCGCCAGCAGCTTCGGCTACGGGGGGGCCAGGGAGCAGTTCTTC.

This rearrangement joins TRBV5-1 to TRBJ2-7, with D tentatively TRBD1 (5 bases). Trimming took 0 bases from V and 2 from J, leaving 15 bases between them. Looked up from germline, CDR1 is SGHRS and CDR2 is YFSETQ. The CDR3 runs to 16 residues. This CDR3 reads CASSLGSGHNPYEQYF. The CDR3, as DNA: TGCGCCAGCAGCTTGGGCTCTGGACATAACCCCTACGAGCAGTACTTC.

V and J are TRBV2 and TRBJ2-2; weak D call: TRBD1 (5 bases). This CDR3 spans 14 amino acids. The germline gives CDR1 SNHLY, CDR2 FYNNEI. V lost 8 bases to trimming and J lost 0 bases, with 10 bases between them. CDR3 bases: TGTGCCAGCGTGGACAATACGAACACCGGGGAGCTGTTTTTT. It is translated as CASVDNTNTGELFF.

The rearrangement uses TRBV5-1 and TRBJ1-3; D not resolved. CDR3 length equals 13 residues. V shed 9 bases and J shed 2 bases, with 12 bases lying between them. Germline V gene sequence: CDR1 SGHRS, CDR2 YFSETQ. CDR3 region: CATTDSPGNTIYF. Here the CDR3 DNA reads TGCGCCACCACGGACTCTCCTGGAAACACCATATATTTT.

The CDR3 DNA reads TGTGCCAGCAGCCAAGTAGCGGGACGGTTTGAGCAGTTCTTC. Its translation is CASSQVAGRFEQFF. V is TRBV14 and J is TRBJ2-1; 8 bases line up with TRBD2. Trimming cost V 1 base and J 9 bases; bases outside gene matches: 5. This CDR3 has 14 residues. Germline-derived CDR1 and CDR2 are SGHDN and FVKESK.

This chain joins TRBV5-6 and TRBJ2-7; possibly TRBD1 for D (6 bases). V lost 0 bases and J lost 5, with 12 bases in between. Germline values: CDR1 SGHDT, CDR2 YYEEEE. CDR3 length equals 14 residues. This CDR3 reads CASSLVGGDHEQYF. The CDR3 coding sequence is TGTGCCAGCAGCTTGGTTGGGGGCGATCACGAGCAGTACTTC.

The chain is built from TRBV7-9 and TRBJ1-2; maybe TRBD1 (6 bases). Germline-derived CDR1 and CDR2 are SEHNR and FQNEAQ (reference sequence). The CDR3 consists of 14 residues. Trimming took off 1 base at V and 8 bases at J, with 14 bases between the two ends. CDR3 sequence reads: CASSLEAGARGYTF. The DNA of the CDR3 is TGTGCCAGCAGCTTAGAGGCAGGGGCGCGAGGCTACACCTTC.

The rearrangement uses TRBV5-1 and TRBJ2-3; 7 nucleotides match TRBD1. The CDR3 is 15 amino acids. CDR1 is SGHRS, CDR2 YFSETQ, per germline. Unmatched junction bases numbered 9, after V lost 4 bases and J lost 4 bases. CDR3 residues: CASSRTGRASDTQYF. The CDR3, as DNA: TGCGCCAGCAGCAGGACAGGAAGAGCTTCAGATACGCAGTATTTT. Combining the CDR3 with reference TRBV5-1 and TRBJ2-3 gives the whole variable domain KAGVTQTPRYLIKTRGQQVTLSCSPISGHRSVSWYQQTPGQGLQFLFEYFSETQRNKGNFPGRFSGRQFSNSRSEMNVSTLELGDSALYLCASSRTGRASDTQYFGPGTRLTVL.

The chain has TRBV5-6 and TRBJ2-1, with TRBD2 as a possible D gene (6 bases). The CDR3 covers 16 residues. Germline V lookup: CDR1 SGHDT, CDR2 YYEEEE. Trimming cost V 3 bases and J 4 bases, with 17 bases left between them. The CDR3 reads CASSSGTLGSYNEQFF. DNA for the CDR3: TGTGCCAGCAGCTCGGGGACTCTTGGCTCATACAATGAGCAGTTCTTC.